Following are 31 T cell receptor beta chains from one sample sequenced in a study of CXCR3-negative and CXCR3-positive naive CD8 T cells. Study outcomes and limitations: More hydrophobic TRB CDR3s occurred in CXCR3-positive than in CXCR3-negative naive cells.

Their recognized antigens are unknown. Carrying UMI labels, the TRB cDNA libraries were prepared through 5' RACE. One entry per CDR3 protein, without DNA, is what TCRdb gives after re-calling the 5' RACE reads. The sample has 50,000 to 65,000 distinct CDR3 sequences, and its top ten clones hold roughly 0.8%. Sample: naive CXCR3+ CD8+ T cells from blood. Subset here: CD45RO-CCR7+CD27+CD95- naive CD8+ T cells expressing CXCR3 (TNR3+). These receptors were obtained from a human donor in good health. Some clones in this sample may be carry-over from other donors' samples.

The V call is TRBV20-1, the J call TRBJ1-2. The CDR3 is 13 residues long. Germline values: CDR1 DFQATT, CDR2 SNEGSKA (reference sequence). This CDR3 reads CSAREGVGYGYTF.

V is TRBV6-2 or TRBV6-3 and J is TRBJ2-1; TCRdb selects TRBD1, and the lack of DNA leaves this call unchecked. The germline gives CDR1 MNHEY, CDR2 SVGEGT. The CDR3 consists of 14 residues. CDR3: CASSGDRAVNEQFF.

The rearrangement joins TRBV7-3 to TRBJ2-3; the D call of TRBD2 rests on TCRdb alone, since no DNA is present to check it. The CDR3 is 18 residues long. Germline V CDR1 and CDR2: SGHTA, FQGTGA. CDR3 sequence: CASSFTPGLAAGADTQYF.

The chain recombines TRBV14 with TRBJ2-6; TCRdb's assignment of TRBD1 cannot be checked, as there is no DNA. Germline V gives CDR1 SGHDN, CDR2 FVKESK. CDR3 length: 16 amino acids. CDR3 protein: CASSQSGKSGANVLTF.

The CDR3 sequence: CASSFGETRTDTQYF. This chain uses TRBV7-6 with TRBJ2-3; TCRdb's assignment of TRBD2 cannot be checked, as there is no DNA. The CDR3 totals 15 residues. CDR1 SGHVS and CDR2 FNYEAQ come from the germline V gene.

CDR3 protein: CASSGTGLLEQYF. The chain recombines TRBV28 with TRBJ2-7; TCRdb returns TRBD1, unconfirmable since there is no DNA. The CDR3 has 13 residues. Looked up from germline, CDR1 is MDHEN and CDR2 is SYDVKM.

The chain joins TRBV7-9 to TRBJ1-6; checking the TCRdb D call of TRBD1 is not possible without DNA. The CDR3 is 15 residues long. Germline values: CDR1 SEHNR, CDR2 FQNEAQ (reference sequence). The CDR3 spells CASSSNDRGGSPLHF.

The chain combines TRBV4-2 with TRBJ2-7. Germline CDR1 reads LGHNA; CDR2 reads YNFKEQ. CDR3 length: 11 amino acids. The CDR3 protein is CASSHPLGQYF.

The chain employs TRBV7-9 and TRBJ2-1; TCRdb outputs TRBD1, but without DNA this stays unchecked. This CDR3 region has 15 residues. Germline loops: CDR1 SEHNR, CDR2 FQNEAQ (reference sequence). The CDR3 reads CASRPLTGGYNEQFF.

The chain combines TRBV12-3 or TRBV12-4 with TRBJ2-3. This CDR3 has 13 amino acids. The CDR3 protein is CASSFPMSDTQYF.

The chain uses TRBV15 and TRBJ2-1. Germline CDR1 reads LNHNV; CDR2 reads YYDKDF (reference sequence). This CDR3 contains 15 residues. The CDR3: CATSSRTTQINEQFF.

The rearrangement uses TRBV7-6 and TRBJ2-3; TCRdb proposes TRBD1, but this gene call is untestable without DNA. Per germline, CDR1 SGHVS and CDR2 FNYEAQ. This CDR3 contains 15 residues. CDR3 amino acids: CASSPLFTGTDTQYF. Filled out from reference TRBV7-6 and TRBJ2-3, the complete variable domain reads GAGVSQSPRYKVTKRGQDVALRCDPISGHVSLYWYRQALGQGPEFLTYFNYEAQQDKSGLPNDRFSAERPEGSISTLTIQRTEQRDSAMYRCASSPLFTGTDTQYFGPGTRLTVL.

J is TRBJ2-7 and V is TRBV7-9; TCRdb's D call, TRBD1, is unchecked because there is no DNA. The germline CDR1 and CDR2 sequences are SEHNR and FQNEAQ (reference sequence). The CDR3 has 16 residues. CDR3 sequence: CASSLGPQGDVYEQYF.

The rearrangement uses TRBV6-1 and TRBJ2-7; there is no DNA to check the TCRdb D call of TRBD2. CDR3 length: 17 residues. Germline V gene sequence: CDR1 MNHNS, CDR2 SASEGT. The CDR3 reads CASSEPPSGLRKNEQYF.

This sequence joins TRBV6-5 and TRBJ1-1. CDR1 and CDR2 (germline): MNHEY, SVGAGI. This CDR3 spans 12 amino acids. The CDR3 protein is CASLASYTEAFF.

The rearrangement links TRBV24-1 to TRBJ2-1. This CDR3 region has 13 residues. Germline-derived CDR1 and CDR2 are KGHDR and SFDVKD. This chain's CDR3 is CATSDLESNEQFF.

The chain links TRBV19 to TRBJ1-5. Looked up from germline, CDR1 is LNHDA and CDR2 is SQIVND (reference sequence). The CDR3 is 12 residues long. CDR3 sequence reads: CASSTSGQPQHF.

The chain combines TRBV29-1 with TRBJ2-5; no DNA is available, so the TRBD1 call from TCRdb remains unchecked. The CDR3 has 13 amino acids. Germline values: CDR1 SQVTM, CDR2 ANQGSEA. The CDR3 reads CSVITGKQETQYF. Drawing the rest from reference TRBV29-1 and TRBJ2-5, the complete variable domain is SAVISQKPSRDICQRGTSLTIQCQVDSQVTMMFWYRQQPGQSLTLIATANQGSEATYESGFVIDKFPISRPNLTFSTLTVSNMSPEDSSIYLCSVITGKQETQYFGPGTRLLVL.

This rearrangement joins TRBV9 to TRBJ2-7. The CDR3 runs 12 residues. Germline CDR1 and CDR2: SGDLS and YYNGEE. CDR3 loop: CASSDRTGEQYF.

This chain joins TRBV5-1 and TRBJ1-5; the TCRdb D gene call, TRBD1, has no DNA to confirm it. The germline gives CDR1 SGHRS, CDR2 YFSETQ. This CDR3 is 14 amino acids long. The CDR3 sequence is CASSPGPNNQPQHF.

The genes are TRBV7-2 and TRBJ2-1; the TRBD2 assignment by TCRdb is unverifiable without DNA. Germline CDR1 SGHTA, CDR2 FQGNSA. The CDR3 is 12 amino acids. The CDR3 loop is CASSLISLEQFF.

The rearrangement uses TRBV5-1 and TRBJ2-7; TCRdb picks TRBD1, but there is no DNA to check that call. Germline V gives CDR1 SGHRS, CDR2 YFSETQ. CDR3 length equals 14 residues. The CDR3 spells CASSLGGQAYEQYF.

This chain connects TRBV28 to TRBJ2-2. Germline V gene data show CDR1 as MDHEN and CDR2 as SYDVKM. CDR3 size: 14 residues. CDR3 in amino acids: CASSLYPRAGELFF.

The genes are TRBV28 and TRBJ2-3; TCRdb gives TRBD2 as the D gene, but with no DNA this cannot be confirmed. The V gene's germline CDR1 is MDHEN and CDR2 SYDVKM. The CDR3 is made up of 15 amino acids. CDR3 in amino acids: CASMLEAGGGDTQYF. Drawing the rest from reference TRBV28 and TRBJ2-3, the complete variable domain is DVKVTQSSRYLVKRTGEKVFLECVQDMDHENMFWYRQDPGLGLRLIYFSYDVKMKEKGDIPEGYSVSREKKERFSLILESASTNQTSMYLCASMLEAGGGDTQYFGPGTRLTVL.

V and J are TRBV29-1 and TRBJ2-2. This CDR3 contains 13 residues. Germline CDR1 and CDR2: SQVTM and ANQGSEA. CDR3 amino acids: CSVFRQDTGKLFF.

The rearrangement uses TRBV24-1 and TRBJ2-7; the TCRdb D gene call, TRBD2, has no DNA to confirm it. The germline CDR1 and CDR2 sequences are KGHDR and SFDVKD. The CDR3 is made up of 19 amino acids. CDR3: CATSPQPQTSGGMTYEQYF.

V is TRBV6-4 and J is TRBJ2-2. The CDR3 length is 13 residues. The germline V gene encodes CDR1 MRHNA and CDR2 SNTAGT. CDR3 sequence: CASSEENTGELFF.

The CDR3 region is CSATGTGGTDTQYF. The gene calls are TRBV29-1 and TRBJ2-3; there is no DNA to check the TCRdb D call of TRBD1. Germline assignment: CDR1 SQVTM and CDR2 ANQGSEA. The CDR3 totals 14 residues.

This chain uses TRBV4-3 with TRBJ1-1. Per the germline V gene, CDR1 is LGHNA and CDR2 is YSLEER. The CDR3 runs 13 residues. The CDR3 here is CASSQGTNTEAFF.

The chain joins TRBV12-3 or TRBV12-4 to TRBJ2-5; with no DNA, the TCRdb D assignment of TRBD1 cannot be verified. The CDR3 has 14 amino acids. CDR3 in amino acids: CASSPGQHQETQYF.

V gene TRBV7-3 combines with J gene TRBJ1-5. The length of the CDR3 is 13 residues. Germline V CDR1 and CDR2: SGHTA, FQGTGA. The CDR3 reads CASSPGSNQPQHF.